These 18 T cell receptor beta chains came from one sample sequenced in a study of T cell repertoires in cytomegalovirus infection. Antigens of these TCRs are unknown. TCRdb reprocessed the reads via MiXCR and lists one record per CDR3 protein. The sample shows around 300,000 distinct CDR3 sequences, 25% of them seen only once. The specimen comprised cultured PBMCs, sampled from culture after CMV antigen stimulation. The origin of the receptors is a human donor in good health (CMV status not recorded). Some clones in this sample may be carry-over from other donors' samples.

The rearrangement uses TRBV7-2 and TRBJ1-1; 7 bases fit TRBD1. The junction had 7 bases not matched to a gene; V was cut back by 5 bases and J by 1 base. Germline V gene data show CDR1 as SGHTA and CDR2 as FQGNSA. The CDR3 sequence is 15 residues long. The CDR3 DNA reads TGTGCCAGCAGCGAAACCGGGACAGCGAACACTGAAGCTTTCTTT. Residues: CASSETGTANTEAFF.

The gene calls are TRBV4-1 and TRBJ2-2; tentative D call: TRBD1 (6 bases). Trimming took off 2 bases at V and 5 bases at J, with 18 bases between the two ends. Germline CDR1 reads MGHRA; CDR2 reads YSYEKL. The CDR3 has 17 residues. The CDR3 here is CASSQIIRDIGTGELFF. The CDR3 region has the DNA TGCGCCAGCAGCCAAATCATCCGGGACATCGGGACCGGGGAGCTGTTTTTT.

V and J are TRBV6-1 and TRBJ2-5; 8 bases match TRBD1. This CDR3 is 14 amino acids long. Germline V gene sequence: CDR1 MNHNS, CDR2 SASEGT. V dropped 1 base and J dropped 2; count of bases not matched to a gene: 0. DNA of the CDR3: TGTGCCAGCAGTGAAGACAGGGGGCAAGAGACCCAGTACTTC. Translation: CASSEDRGQETQYF.

This clonotype has only a few counts. The rearrangement joins TRBV4-2 to TRBJ2-2; D possibly matches TRBD1 or TRBD2 (7 bases each). The V end was cut by 4 bases, the J end by 1 base, with 28 bases between. The V gene's germline CDR1 is LGHNA and CDR2 YNFKEQ. This CDR3 spans 21 amino acids. Here the CDR3 reads CASSPPGGSGGGRKNTGELFF. The DNA for the CDR3 is TGTGCCAGCAGCCCACCGGGGGGCTCAGGGGGGGGGCGCAAGAACACCGGGGAGCTGTTTTTT.

V is TRBV27 and J is TRBJ1-6; no reliable D call. This CDR3 spans 21 amino acids. Germline-derived CDR1 and CDR2 are MNHEY and SMNVEV (reference sequence). V lost 3 bases to trimming and J lost 0 bases, with 24 bases between them. CDR3 coding DNA: TGTGCCAGCAGTTTCATGGAGGGAGCCAGCCCGGCGAGCTCCTATAATTCACCCCTCCACTTT. Translation: CASSFMEGASPASSYNSPLHF.

J is TRBJ2-3 and V is TRBV2, with D uncertain. The length of the CDR3 is 13 residues. V was cut by 7 bases and J by 0 bases, with 8 bases left in between. Looked up from germline, CDR1 is SNHLY and CDR2 is FYNNEI. Written as DNA, the CDR3 is TGTGCCAGCAAAGGCGGTAGCACAGATACGCAGTATTTT. This encodes CASKGGSTDTQYF.

This clonotype was seen a handful of times. V and J are TRBV12-3 or TRBV12-4 and TRBJ1-4; tentatively, D is TRBD1 (5 bases). CDR3 length equals 13 residues. V lost 3 bases, J lost 10 bases, and 12 bases lay in between. CDR3 bases: TGTGCCAGCAGTTTCCAGGGAGACGGAAAACTGTTTTTT. It translates to CASSFQGDGKLFF.

J is TRBJ2-3 and V is TRBV4-2; 10 positions agree with TRBD2. CDR1 and CDR2 from the germline V gene are LGHNA and YNFKEQ. V shed 0 bases, J shed 4 bases, and the junction held 4 bases outside the gene matches. CDR3 length: 16 amino acids. This CDR3 is CASSQDGSGRSDTQYF. The CDR3 nucleotides are TGTGCCAGCAGCCAAGATGGTAGCGGGAGGTCAGATACGCAGTATTTT.

This clonotype was counted many times. In nucleotides, the CDR3 is TGCGCCAGCAGCCCGGACGGCTCCATTGCCGACATTCAGTACTTC. Translation: CASSPDGSIADIQYF. This sequence joins TRBV4-3 and TRBJ2-4, with D hard to call. The CDR3 is made up of 15 amino acids. Deletions cut 4 bases from V and 8 bases from J, with 18 bases between. Germline CDR1 and CDR2: LGHNA and YSLEER.

In nucleotides, the CDR3 is TGTGCCAGCAGTTCCGGACAGTCAAATCAGCCCCAGCATTTT. Protein: CASSSGQSNQPQHF. V is TRBV12-3 or TRBV12-4 and J is TRBJ1-5; tentative D call: TRBD1 (6 bases). Trimming pared 4 bases from V and 4 bases from J, leaving 11 bases between. The CDR3 runs to 14 residues.

This clonotype occurred a few times. The genes are TRBV7-8 and TRBJ1-1; 11 positions match TRBD1. The CDR3 is made up of 14 amino acids. V shed 6 bases, J shed 4 bases, and the junction held 4 bases outside the gene matches. CDR1 is SGHVS, CDR2 FQNEAQ, per germline. Here the CDR3 reads CASRSGTGGTEAFF. The CDR3, as DNA: TGTGCCAGCAGATCCGGGACAGGGGGCACTGAAGCTTTCTTT.

This sequence joins TRBV6-2 or TRBV6-3 and TRBJ1-1; D is ambiguous. This CDR3 has 12 amino acids. The V end lost 6 bases, the J end lost 5 bases, and 10 bases lay between the germline ends. Germline values: CDR1 MNHEY, CDR2 SVGEGT. The chain's CDR3 is CASRDPGTEAFF. The CDR3 bases are TGTGCCAGCAGAGACCCGGGGACTGAAGCTTTCTTT.

The chain employs TRBV6-2 or TRBV6-3 and TRBJ2-5, with TRBD2 matching 12 bases. V dropped 2 bases and J dropped 3; count of bases not matched to a gene: 4. The length of the CDR3 is 16 residues. CDR1 is MNHEY, CDR2 SVGEGT, per germline. CDR3: CASSYGTSGSKETQYF. The CDR3 nucleotides read TGTGCCAGCAGTTACGGGACTAGCGGGTCAAAAGAGACCCAGTACTTC.

This clonotype has a handful of counts. In nucleotides, the CDR3 is TGTGCCAGCAGCCCCCAAGGACAGAATACTGAAGCTTTCTTT. This sequence encodes CASSPQGQNTEAFF. This sequence joins TRBV11-3 and TRBJ1-1, with D maybe TRBD1 (6 bases). CDR1 is SGHNT and CDR2 is YENEEA in the germline V gene. V was shortened by 5 bases and J by 5 bases, with 15 bases between the two germline ends. This CDR3 is 14 amino acids long.

This clonotype was seen many times. This chain uses TRBV4-3 with TRBJ2-5; unclear D gene. The CDR3 spans 16 residues. V was trimmed by 0 bases and J by 2 bases, leaving 13 bases between them. Germline V gene lookup returns CDR1 LGHNA and CDR2 YSLEER. CDR3 region: CASSQEFGSTQETQYF. In DNA form, the CDR3 reads TGCGCCAGCAGCCAAGAATTCGGTAGTACTCAAGAGACCCAGTACTTC.

The sample holds a few counts of this clonotype. The germline gene is not matched at one end of the junction; a read error may be the cause. The chain carries TRBV19 and TRBJ1-5, with D possibly being TRBD1 (6 bases). This CDR3 has 13 amino acids. Germline V gene data show CDR1 as LNHDA and CDR2 as SQIVND (reference sequence). The CDR3 coding sequence is TGTGCCAGTAGTCATCAGGGGCAAAGCCCCAGAGATTTT. Amino acids: CASSHQGQSPRDF.

This clonotype appeared many times. The chain uses TRBV7-2 and TRBJ1-5; 7 nucleotides agree with TRBD1. The germline CDR1 and CDR2 sequences are SGHTA and FQGNSA. J gave up 4 bases and V 5 bases, and 8 bases lay outside the gene matches. This CDR3 has 15 amino acids. Here the CDR3 DNA reads TGTGCCAGCAGCCCCACAGGGGAACGGAATCAGCCCCAGCATTTT. Translation gives CASSPTGERNQPQHF. The full variable domain, rest sourced from reference TRBV7-2 and TRBJ1-5, is GAGVSQSPSNKVTEKGKDVELRCDPISGHTALYWYRQSLGQGLEFLIYFQGNSAPDKSGLPSDRFSAERTGGSVSTLTIQRTQQEDSAVYLCASSPTGERNQPQHFGDGTRLSIL.

The chain has TRBV6-1 and TRBJ2-1; the D gene is possibly TRBD2 (5 bases). The ends were cut back, 1 base at V and 2 bases at J, with 15 bases in the middle. This CDR3 is 17 amino acids long. The germline CDR1 and CDR2 sequences are MNHNS and SASEGT. The CDR3 DNA follows: TGTGCCAGCAGTGAAGAAGTTGAGGGTATGCCCTACAATGAGCAGTTCTTC. It codes for CASSEEVEGMPYNEQFF.